This T cell receptor beta chain was sequenced during a study of cytomegalovirus exposure and HLA in healthy donors. The PCR used 60 Vbeta and 13 Jbeta primers. Clones were sequenced by immunoSEQ multiplex PCR, and TCRdb holds only the in-frame ones, with some missing. The data contain approximately 190,000 clones, around 85% of them singletons. Points from the study as a whole: Previous analysis showed most TCR beta V segments were productive about 90% or about 30% of the time. The Asian-associated ancestry cluster reportedly had fewer N-insertions than the approximately 670-donor mean in a later analysis. Across donors, presence/absence analyses took sequencing depth to be roughly uniform. In a later analysis, TCR beta V- and J-gene trimming showed a link to a missense DCLRE1C variant.

As for this clone: What it binds is not known.

The sample comprised PBMCs. This TCR derives from a man aged 50-59 years in good health and CMV-seronegative.

The CDR3 sequence: CSARVGRAAFF. In nucleotides, the CDR3 is TGCAGTGCTAGGGTAGGCAGAGCGGCTTTCTTT. The chain recombines TRBV20-1 with TRBJ1-1; D remains unclear. The V gene's germline CDR1 is DFQATT and CDR2 SNEGSKA (reference sequence). The CDR3 runs 11 residues. Trimming took off 3 bases at V and 11 bases at J, with 13 bases between the two ends.